Listed below are T cell receptor beta chains from one sample, sequenced in a study of OX40 agonist ivuxolimab in advanced cancers. Profiled with immunoSEQ multiplex PCR; TCRdb holds only in-frame clones, not every one. The sample shows almost 70,000 clones, over 60% of them seen only once. This specimen was CD4+ or CD8+ T cells sorted from blood, taken in a trial of the OX40 agonist ivuxolimab. The origin of the receptors is an adult with an advanced solid tumor such as melanoma, head and neck, liver or kidney cancer. CDR3s include the opening cysteine and the closing phenylalanine or tryptophan. The D gene is left open where the match is weak. Clone sizes are given selectively: once, few, many, or a class where the clone is expanded.

J gene	V gene	clone size	D gene	CDR3 DNA	CDR3 protein
TRBJ2-3	TRBV10-3	.	.	TGTGCCACCTTGACTCCTCCCACAGATACGCAGTATTTT	CATLTPPTDTQYF
TRBJ1-1	TRBV30	.	.	TGTGCCTGGAACCCGGGGGCACCGAACACTGAAGCTTTCTTT	CAWNPGAPNTEAFF
TRBJ1-3	TRBV19	.	TRBD1	TGTGCCAGTAGGAACTCGGACAGGGCCCCCTCTGGAAACACCATATATTTT	CASRNSDRAPSGNTIYF
TRBJ1-1	TRBV27	.	TRBD1	TGTGCCAGCAGTTCACAGGGGGCCCTAATGAACACTGAAGCTTTCTTT	CASSSQGALMNTEAFF
TRBJ2-5	TRBV27	.	TRBD2	TGTGCCAGCAGTTTGCGAGCTAGCGGGAGTCTGGAGACCCAGTACTTC	CASSLRASGSLETQYF
TRBJ2-1	TRBV18	.	.	TGTGCCAGCTCACCGGGGCAGGTTAATGAGCAGTTCTTC	CASSPGQVNEQFF
TRBJ1-5	TRBV18	.	TRBD1	TGTGCCAGCTCACCCGACGACAGGGTTCAGCCCCAGCATTTT	CASSPDDRVQPQHF
TRBJ2-5	TRBV2	.	.	TGTGCCAGCAGTGTTTTGACGGAGACCCAGTACTTC	CASSVLTETQYF
TRBJ1-2	TRBV30	few	TRBD1	TGTGCCTGGAGGTTGACAGGGGCGGACTATGGCTACACCTTC	CAWRLTGADYGYTF
TRBJ1-6	TRBV5-1	.	TRBD1	TGCGCCAGCAGCGGTGGGACAGGGGACAACCCTAATTCACCCCTCCACTTT	CASSGGTGDNPNSPLHF
TRBJ2-3	TRBV10-3	.	TRBD2	TGTGCCATCAGGTCCGGGACTAGGGATACGCAGTATTTT	CAIRSGTRDTQYF
TRBJ2-5	TRBV18	.	.	TGTGCCAGCTCACCAAGGGGGAGAGAGACCCAGTACTTC	CASSPRGRETQYF
TRBJ2-7	TRBV5-1	.	.	TGCGCCAGCAGCTTAGACTATCGCTACGAGCAGTACTTC	CASSLDYRYEQYF
TRBJ2-2	TRBV2	.	TRBD2	TGTGCCAGCAGTCCGACTAGCGGGAGGGGCACCGAGCTGTTTTTT	CASSPTSGRGTELFF
TRBJ2-7	TRBV5-6	.	TRBD1	TGTGCCAGCAGGCGACAGGGGCTTGAGCAGTACTTC	CASRRQGLEQYF
TRBJ1-6	TRBV27	.	TRBD1	TGTGCCAGCAGTCCACGGGACAGGGGTGGTTCACCCCTCCACTTT	CASSPRDRGGSPLHF
TRBJ1-3	TRBV19	.	TRBD1	TGTGCCAGTAGTATAGGCCTTCCGGGACAGACCCGAAACACCATATATTTT	CASSIGLPGQTRNTIYF
TRBJ2-5	TRBV5-6	.	.	TGTGCCAGCAGGGACTACAGGGAATGGAGAGAGACCCAGTACTTC	CASRDYREWRETQYF
TRBJ2-1	TRBV9	few	TRBD1	TGTGCCAGCAGCGTGGTGGGACAGGGCCAGGGTGAGCAGTTCTTC	CASSVVGQGQGEQFF
TRBJ2-2	TRBV5-4	few	TRBD1	TGTGCCAGCAGCTTGGCAGGGGGCGTGAAGACCGGGGAGCTGTTTTTT	CASSLAGGVKTGELFF
TRBJ2-7	TRBV18	.	TRBD1	TGTGCCAGCTCATTCGGGACAGGGAGTTACGAGCAGTACTTC	CASSFGTGSYEQYF
TRBJ1-2	TRBV2	.	.	TGTGCCAGCAGTGACTGGGGGAACTATGGCTACACCTTC	CASSDWGNYGYTF
TRBJ2-5	TRBV5-4	once	TRBD1	TGTGCCAGCAGCTCCCCCGGGACAGGGGGCGCGGAGACCCAGTACTTC	CASSSPGTGGAETQYF
TRBJ1-2	TRBV4-1	few	.	TGCGCCAGCAGCCAACTCGGTGGCTACACCTTC	CASSQLGGYTF
TRBJ1-3	TRBV29-1	.	TRBD1	TGCAGCGCCTCAGACAGGGGCTCTGGAAACACCATATATTTT	CSASDRGSGNTIYF
TRBJ2-1	TRBV2	.	.	TGTGCCAGCAGCTGGGGCAGGGCGTCAAGCAATGAGCAGTTCTTC	CASSWGRASSNEQFF
TRBJ1-5	TRBV6-1	.	.	TGTGCCAGCAGTGTCTCGTCCTATAGCAATCAGCCCCAGCATTTT	CASSVSSYSNQPQHF
TRBJ2-5	TRBV2	.	TRBD2	TGTGCCAGCAGTGATGGGGCTAGCGGGAGGACGGCCCAGTACTTC	CASSDGASGRTAQYF
TRBJ2-1	TRBV4-1	.	TRBD2	TGCGCCAGCAGCCACCCTTGGGGGACTAGCAATGAGCAGTTCTTC	CASSHPWGTSNEQFF
TRBJ2-5	TRBV19	.	.	TGTGCCAGTAGTCCCGACTCGGAGACCCAGTACTTC	CASSPDSETQYF
TRBJ2-7	TRBV12-5	.	.	TGTGCTAGTGGCCCAACCGATCGGACAGAGCCCTCCTACGAGCAGTACTTC	CASGPTDRTEPSYEQYF
TRBJ1-5	TRBV30	.	TRBD1	TGTGCCTGGAGTTGGGGACAGGGAGGGGGCAATCAGCCCCAGCATTTT	CAWSWGQGGGNQPQHF
TRBJ2-3	TRBV28	.	TRBD2	TGTGCCAGCGCCAATCGGGGACTAGCGGGAGCAGATACGCAGTATTTT	CASANRGLAGADTQYF
TRBJ2-5	TRBV20-1	.	.	TGCAGTGCTAGTAACAGGGAGACCCCATACTTC	CSASNRETPYF
TRBJ2-2	TRBV28	.	TRBD1	TGTGCCAGCAGTATTGACAGGGGGCGTACCGGGGAGCTGTTTTTT	CASSIDRGRTGELFF
TRBJ2-2	TRBV4-2	.	TRBD2	TGTGCCAGCAGCCAAGCTCTAGCGGGAGGGCCGGGGACCGGGGAGCTGTTTTTT	CASSQALAGGPGTGELFF
TRBJ2-1	TRBV4-2	.	TRBD2	TGTGCCAGCAGCCAAGGGACTAGCGGGTCTATTTCATCCTACAATGAGCAGTTCTTC	CASSQGTSGSISSYNEQFF
TRBJ1-1	TRBV29-1	.	.	TGCAGCGTATTACCGGGGGAGTTTAACACTGAAGCTTTCTTT	CSVLPGEFNTEAFF
TRBJ2-3	TRBV7-2	.	.	TGTGCCAGCGTCATTAATCAGCGGACCACAGATACGCAGTATTTT	CASVINQRTTDTQYF
TRBJ2-1	TRBV29-1	.	TRBD2	TGCAGCGTTGGAGAGGGAGTAGCGGGAAACAATGAGCAGTTCTTC	CSVGEGVAGNNEQFF
TRBJ2-6	TRBV19	.	.	TGTGCCGCCGAACGGGGGGGGGCCAACGTCCTGACTTTC	CAAERGGANVLTF
TRBJ2-7	TRBV6-5	.	TRBD1	TGTGCCAGCAGTTACCGGGACAGGGGTTACGAGCAGTACTTC	CASSYRDRGYEQYF
TRBJ1-1	TRBV18	.	TRBD1	TGTGCCAGCTCACCGGGGGACAGGGAATTTAGTGAAGCTTTCTTT	CASSPGDREFSEAFF
TRBJ1-1	TRBV27	.	TRBD1	TGTGCCAGCAGCCTTGGGACAGGGGGCACTGAAGCTTTCTTT	CASSLGTGGTEAFF
TRBJ1-1	TRBV10-1	many	TRBD1	TGCGCCAGCAATGACAGGGTGAACACTGAAGCTTTCTTT	CASNDRVNTEAFF
TRBJ1-3	TRBV19	once	.	TGTGCCAGTATCGGGCGGCCCTCTGGAAACACCATATATTTT	CASIGRPSGNTIYF
TRBJ1-4	TRBV2	.	.	TGTGCCAGCAGTGTTCGGGGGGCGGTTGAAAAACTGTTTTTT	CASSVRGAVEKLFF
TRBJ2-7	TRBV28	.	TRBD2	TGTGCCAGCAGTTCGCCAGATAGCGGGAGCACCCACGAGCAGTACTTC	CASSSPDSGSTHEQYF
TRBJ1-1	TRBV2	few	.	TGTGCCAGCAGTAGGTATACTGAAGCTTTCTTT	CASSRYTEAFF
TRBJ1-1	TRBV4-1	.	.	TGCGCCAGCAGCCCCTGGATGGGGATAGAAGCTTTCTTT	CASSPWMGIEAFF
TRBJ2-3	TRBV5-1	.	.	TGCGCCAGCAGCCCCACTGGGGGCATTTCAGCAGATACGCAGTATTTT	CASSPTGGISADTQYF
TRBJ2-5	TRBV5-6	.	.	TGTGCCAGCAGTGGCGGCGGCCAAGAGACCCAGTACTTC	CASSGGGQETQYF
TRBJ2-2	TRBV2	few	TRBD2	TGTGCCAGCGGACCTAGCGGAGGGATGGGCACCGGGGAGCTGTTTTTT	CASGPSGGMGTGELFF